This TCR beta chain was found in a study of a mutant IDH1 vaccine in newly diagnosed glioma. Study-wide context: Earlier treatment was radiotherapy, temozolomide, or both, with most getting both.

Study-wide results and limits: Induction of immune responses by the vaccine occurred in 85% to 95% of patients.

Sequencing used immunoSEQ multiplex PCR; TCRdb keeps in-frame clones, though not all of them. This table has fewer than 35,000 clones, around 90% appearing once. Time point reported: week 11, during vaccination. Every vaccination contained 300 ug of the mutant IDH1 20-mer peptide and was paired with topical imiquimod. As for this clone: Its antigen is currently unknown.

The sample consisted of PBMCs, taken from a glioma patient whose treatment included an IDH1 peptide vaccine. The receptor was isolated from a man aged 18 to 35 with glioma.

The CDR3 DNA reads TGCAGCGTTGTAAGGTCTGCCTATGGCTACACCTTC. The encoded protein is CSVVRSAYGYTF. This rearrangement joins TRBV29-1 to TRBJ1-2; D is ambiguous. The CDR3 is 12 residues long. The germline CDR1 and CDR2 sequences are SQVTM and ANQGSEA. V gave up 4 bases and J gave up 4 bases, with 10 bases separating them.